This T cell receptor (beta chain) stems from a study of OX40 agonist ivuxolimab in advanced cancers. Broader study findings: Still undetermined is the antigen specificity of the expanded peripheral T cells.

To note about this clone: The antigen remains undetermined.

Clones were read by immunoSEQ multiplex PCR, and TCRdb kept only the in-frame ones, dropping some. Of 35,000 to 45,000 clones in the sample, about 82% are singletons; the top ten hold 20% to 25%. CDR1 is SGDLS, CDR2 YYNGEE, per germline. The CDR3 runs to 14 residues. V trimming: 5 bases; J trimming: 5 bases; junction bases outside the gene matches: 5. This TCR derives from an adult with an advanced solid tumor such as melanoma, head and neck, liver or kidney cancer. The sample here was CD4+ or CD8+ T cells sorted from blood, taken in a trial of the OX40 agonist ivuxolimab. V is TRBV9 and J is TRBJ2-3, with 10 bases that match TRBD1. CDR3 region: CASRTGTGEDTQYF. The CDR3, as DNA: TGTGCCAGCAGGACCGGGACAGGGGAAGATACGCAGTATTTT.